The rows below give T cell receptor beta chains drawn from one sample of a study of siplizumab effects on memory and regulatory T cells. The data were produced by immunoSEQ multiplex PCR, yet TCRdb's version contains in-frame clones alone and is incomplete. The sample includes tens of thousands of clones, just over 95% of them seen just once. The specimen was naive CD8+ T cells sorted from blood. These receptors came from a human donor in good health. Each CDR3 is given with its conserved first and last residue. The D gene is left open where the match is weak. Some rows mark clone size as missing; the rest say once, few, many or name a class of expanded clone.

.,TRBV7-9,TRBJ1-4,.,TGTGCCACCCACCCCCGGGACAACAATGAAAAACTGTTTTTT,CATHPRDNNEKLFF
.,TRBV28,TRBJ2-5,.,TGTGCCAGCAGTTTACATGGAAGTGTGACCCAAGAGACCCAGTACTTC,CASSLHGSVTQETQYF
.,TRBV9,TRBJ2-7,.,TGTGCCAGTTCCCCAGGACAGACCTACGAGCAGTACTTC,CASSPGQTYEQYF
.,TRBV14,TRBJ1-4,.,TGTGCCAGCAGCCAAGAGGGGGGGAAGGAAGAAACTAATGAAAAACTGTTTTTT,CASSQEGGKEETNEKLFF
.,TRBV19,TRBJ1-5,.,TGTGCCAGTAGTATAGGTACTCGAGGCAATCAGCCCCAGCATTTT,CASSIGTRGNQPQHF
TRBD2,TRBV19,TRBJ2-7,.,TGTGCCAGTACCTCGACCCTAGCGGGGGAGCAGTACTTC,CASTSTLAGEQYF
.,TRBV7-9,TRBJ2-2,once,TGTGCCAGCAGCTTAGGAGGATCCGGGGAGCTGTTTTTT,CASSLGGSGELFF
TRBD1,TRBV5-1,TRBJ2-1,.,TGCGCCAGCAGCTTGGTCTCGGCTGGAGGGACAGGGAAGGATGAGCAGTTCTTC,CASSLVSAGGTGKDEQFF
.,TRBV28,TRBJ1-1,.,TGTGCCAGCAGTTGGAGGGGGATGAACACTGAAGCTTTCTTT,CASSWRGMNTEAFF
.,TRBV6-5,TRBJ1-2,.,TGTGCCAGCAGTTACTCAAGTGGGGCGGTCCTCTATGGCTACACCTTC,CASSYSSGAVLYGYTF
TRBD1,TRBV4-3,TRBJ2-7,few,TGCGCCAGCAGCCCGACCGGGACAGCCTACGAGCAGTACTTC,CASSPTGTAYEQYF
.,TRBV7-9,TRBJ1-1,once,TGTGCCAGCAGCTTGGTTGGACAGTCGAACACTGAAGCTTTCTTT,CASSLVGQSNTEAFF
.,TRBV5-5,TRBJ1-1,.,TGTGCCAGCAGCTTTGGCGGGTATCAGGACACTGAAGCTTTCTTT,CASSFGGYQDTEAFF
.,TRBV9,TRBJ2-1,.,TGTGCCAGCAGCCCGCCACCGGGTTCGGGCAATGAGCAGTTCTTC,CASSPPPGSGNEQFF
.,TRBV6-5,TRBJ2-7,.,TGTGCCAGCAGTCGGCAGACAGCAATCTACGAGCAGTACTTC,CASSRQTAIYEQYF
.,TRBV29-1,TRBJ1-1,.,TGCAGCGTTGACCTGGGGAACACTGAAGCTTTCTTT,CSVDLGNTEAFF
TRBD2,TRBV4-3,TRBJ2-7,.,TGCGCCAGCAGCCCCCGGGAGGCCAGCTCCTACGAGCAGTACTTC,CASSPREASSYEQYF
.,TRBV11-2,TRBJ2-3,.,TGTGCCAGCAGCAATAGCGCTAGCCTCACAGATACGCAGTATTTT,CASSNSASLTDTQYF
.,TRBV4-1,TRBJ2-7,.,TGCGCCAGCAACCCGACAGATGGACCCTACGAGCAGTACTTC,CASNPTDGPYEQYF
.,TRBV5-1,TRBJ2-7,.,TGCGCCAGCAGCTTGGCGGCAGCCTACGAGCAGTACTTC,CASSLAAAYEQYF
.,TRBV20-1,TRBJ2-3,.,TGCAGTGCTAGAGCCGCAGATACGCAGTATTTT,CSARAADTQYF
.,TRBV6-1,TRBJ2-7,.,TGTGCCAGCAGTGAATTAACTGTTGGGGTCTCTCTCTACGAGCAGTACTTC,CASSELTVGVSLYEQYF
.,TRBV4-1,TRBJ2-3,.,TGCGCCAGCAGCCAAGGTGACGCCCTAGCTGGTACGCAGTATTTT,CASSQGDALAGTQYF
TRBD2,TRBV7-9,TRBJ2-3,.,TGTGCCAGCAGCCCCCCGGGAGCGGGGGGCACAGATACGCAGTATTTT,CASSPPGAGGTDTQYF